One and the same sample provided the 19 T cell receptor beta chains below, sequenced in a study of T cell repertoires in ileal Crohn's disease. Method: immunoSEQ multiplex PCR; TCRdb's copy keeps in-frame clones and lacks some. The profile shows 13,000 or so clones, approximately 79% of them singletons. The time point denotes: inflamed ileum from the surgical specimen. Sequencing input: ileal tissue. The receptors originated from an adult with Crohn's disease.

The gene calls are TRBV6-5 and TRBJ2-1; D unresolved. CDR3 length: 9 amino acids. V was trimmed by 9 bases and J by 7 bases, leaving 4 bases between them. CDR1 MNHEY and CDR2 SVGAGI come from the germline V gene. CDR3: CARSNEQFF. CDR3 nucleotides: TGTGCCAGAAGTAATGAGCAGTTCTTC.

J is TRBJ1-1 and V is TRBV11-3, with a tentative D call TRBD1 (5 bases). In germline, CDR1 is SGHNT, CDR2 YENEEA. This CDR3 is 13 amino acids long. V was shortened by 1 base and J by 5 bases, with 8 bases between the two germline ends. CDR3 coding DNA: TGTGCCAGCAGCTTAGGGGGCAGGACTGAAGCTTTCTTT. Encoded protein: CASSLGGRTEAFF.

The rearrangement joins TRBV6-5 to TRBJ1-1; D is ambiguous. V lost 6 bases and J 10 bases, leaving 15 bases between the germline ends. The germline gives CDR1 MNHEY, CDR2 SVGAGI. The CDR3 is made up of 12 amino acids. The CDR3 nucleotides read TGTGCCAGCAGCAGAATGGGGAAGCGAGCTTTCTTT. This codes for CASSRMGKRAFF.

The chain combines TRBV2 with TRBJ1-1; D unclear. With 6 bases removed from V and 3 bases from J, the gap between germline ends came to 11 bases. CDR3 length: 13 residues. Germline loops: CDR1 SNHLY, CDR2 FYNNEI. CDR3 residues: CASRTRLDTEAFF. DNA for the CDR3: TGTGCCAGCAGAACACGGTTGGACACTGAAGCTTTCTTT.

This clone was counted only a few times. The J gene is TRBJ2-6, the V gene TRBV7-6, with D possibly called TRBD1 or TRBD2 (5 bases each). Between the trimmed V and J ends, which lost 5 bases and 0 bases, there was a span of 23 bases. Germline loops: CDR1 SGHVS, CDR2 FNYEAQ. This CDR3 has 20 amino acids. In DNA form, the CDR3 reads TGTGCCAGCAGCCCCCAAGGGGAGTACAGCGTCGGCTCTGGGGCCAACGTCCTGACTTTC. Protein sequence: CASSPQGEYSVGSGANVLTF.

This chain joins TRBV27 and TRBJ1-1; 7 positions match TRBD1. The ends lost 2 bases at V and 3 bases at J; junction bases unmatched: 6. Germline loops: CDR1 MNHEY, CDR2 SMNVEV (reference sequence). The CDR3 is 15 amino acids. In nucleotides, the CDR3 is TGTGCCAGCAGTTTAAGGAGCAGGGGGGACACTGAAGCTTTCTTT. Translating gives CASSLRSRGDTEAFF.

V and J are TRBV5-1 and TRBJ2-3; 14 bases map to TRBD2. The junction had 6 bases not matched to a gene; V was cut back by 0 bases and J by 9 bases. This CDR3 contains 16 residues. The germline CDR1 and CDR2 sequences are SGHRS and YFSETQ. DNA of the CDR3: TGCGCCAGCAGCTTGGGGACTAGCGGGGGGATGGAGACGCAGTATTTT. Translation: CASSLGTSGGMETQYF.

The chain joins TRBV6-5 to TRBJ1-1, with TRBD1 identical over 7 bases. After removal of 7 bases from V and 0 bases from J, the junction contained 5 bases not matched to a gene. From germline, CDR1 is MNHEY and CDR2 SVGAGI. This CDR3 spans 14 amino acids. This CDR3 is CASKAGGMNTEAFF. The CDR3 DNA reads TGTGCCAGCAAGGCAGGGGGGATGAACACTGAAGCTTTCTTT.

This chain connects TRBV7-8 to TRBJ2-7; D ambiguous. V lost 5 bases and J 3 bases, leaving 5 bases between the germline ends. CDR3 length: 11 amino acids. The germline V gene encodes CDR1 SGHVS and CDR2 FQNEAQ. For the CDR3, the DNA is TGTGCCAGCAGCCCCAACTACGAGCAGTACTTC. It yields the protein CASSPNYEQYF.

This chain joins TRBV19 and TRBJ1-1, with 7 bases identical to TRBD1. Per the germline V gene, CDR1 is LNHDA and CDR2 is SQIVND (reference sequence). The CDR3 is 13 residues long. V dropped 6 bases and J dropped 3; count of bases not matched to a gene: 4. The CDR3 DNA reads TGTGCCAGTAGGGAACAGGGGCACACTGAAGCTTTCTTT. Amino acids: CASREQGHTEAFF.

The chain combines TRBV10-3 with TRBJ1-5; no clear D gene. The CDR3 spans 15 residues. CDR1 is ENHRY, CDR2 SYGVKD, per germline. The V gene lost 6 bases and the J gene lost 1 base, with 13 bases spanning the gap. In nucleotides, the CDR3 is TGTGCCATCAGATTAGGGCTGGTAAGCAATCAGCCCCAGCATTTT. This translates into CAIRLGLVSNQPQHF.

V usage is TRBV11-2 and J usage is TRBJ2-3, with TRBD1 matching over 7 bases. Unmatched junction bases numbered 18, after V lost 1 base and J lost 5 bases. The CDR3 runs to 19 residues. The V gene's germline CDR1 is SGHAT and CDR2 FQNNGV. For the CDR3, the DNA is TGTGCCAGCAGCTTAGGAATAAGAGGGGCAGGGGGTCCCAGAGATACGCAGTATTTT. Translated: CASSLGIRGAGGPRDTQYF.

The chain uses TRBV5-5 and TRBJ1-6, with D possibly being TRBD1 (5 bases). Germline V gives CDR1 SGHKS, CDR2 YYEKEE (reference sequence). V lost 0 bases, J lost 5 bases, and 12 bases lay in between. This CDR3 has 16 residues. CDR3 nucleotide sequence: TGTGCCAGCAGCTTGGTTCAGGGTGGTAATAATTCACCCCTCCACTTT. It yields the protein CASSLVQGGNNSPLHF.

The chain carries TRBV7-9 and TRBJ1-1, with D possibly matching TRBD1 (6 bases). Germline loops: CDR1 SEHNR, CDR2 FQNEAQ (reference sequence). The CDR3 is 15 amino acids. V was shortened by 5 bases and J by 1 base, with 14 bases between the two germline ends. CDR3 residues: CASSQGPGRNTEAFF. The CDR3 nucleotides are TGTGCCAGCAGCCAGGGGCCTGGGCGGAACACTGAAGCTTTCTTT.

V is TRBV6-1 and J is TRBJ2-2; D unclear. Looked up from germline, CDR1 is MNHNS and CDR2 is SASEGT. The V gene lost 6 bases and the J gene lost 10 bases, with 15 bases spanning the gap. This CDR3 is built from 13 residues. The CDR3 here is CASSIGRNTELFF. Here the CDR3 DNA reads TGTGCCAGCAGCATTGGCCGAAATACGGAGCTGTTTTTT.

The V gene is TRBV5-4, the J gene TRBJ2-3; D unclear. The CDR3 contains 16 residues. The V end was cut by 0 bases, the J end by 2 bases, with 13 bases between. The germline V gene encodes CDR1 SGHNT and CDR2 YYREEE (reference sequence). Here the CDR3 DNA reads TGTGCCAGCAGCTTGGAAGGCAGCGTTAACACAGATACGCAGTATTTT. Protein: CASSLEGSVNTDTQYF.

This clone was seen a handful of times. The chain combines TRBV28 with TRBJ2-1; 7 positions agree with TRBD2. Germline V gene sequence: CDR1 MDHEN, CDR2 SYDVKM. The CDR3 is made up of 14 amino acids. With V trimmed by 6 bases and J by 12 bases, 14 bases remained unmatched. For the CDR3, the DNA is TGTGCCAGCAGCTCCGGGACCAGGCGCGGGGGGCAGTTCTTC. This gives the protein CASSSGTRRGGQFF.

The table lists this clone with a few counts. The chain couples TRBV6-1 to TRBJ2-2, with 8 positions matching TRBD1. The junction had 8 bases not matched to a gene; V was cut back by 6 bases and J by 5 bases. Per the germline V gene, CDR1 is MNHNS and CDR2 is SASEGT. This CDR3 has 15 residues. CDR3 nucleotides: TGTGCCAGCAGGTACAGGGGGGTAGAGACCGGGGAGCTGTTTTTT. Residues: CASRYRGVETGELFF.

The rearrangement uses TRBV6-5 and TRBJ2-5; D not certain. The CDR3 loop spans 11 amino acids. The V end was cut by 2 bases, the J end by 4 bases, with 2 bases between. Germline assignment: CDR1 MNHEY and CDR2 SVGAGI. The CDR3 coding sequence is TGTGCCAGCAGTTACGGAGAGACCCAGTACTTC. It translates to CASSYGETQYF.